What follows are 17 T cell receptor beta chains derived from one specimen sequenced in a study of blood T cell repertoires in COVID-19. Some clones are missing from TCRdb's copy, which holds only in-frame ones; the method was immunoSEQ multiplex PCR. The table has hundreds of thousands of clones, 80% to 90% seen once. Sequenced material: peripheral blood. These receptor sequences come from a woman aged 70-85 years with COVID-19, enrolled during active disease.

The chain recombines TRBV5-5 with TRBJ2-1; 13 bases map to TRBD2. CDR1 and CDR2 (germline): SGHKS, YYEKEE (reference sequence). J gave up 8 bases and V 0 bases, and 5 bases lay outside the gene matches. This CDR3 spans 16 amino acids. CDR3 residues: CASSLAGTSGTHEQFF. CDR3 DNA sequence: TGTGCCAGCAGCTTGGCTGGGACTAGCGGGACCCATGAGCAGTTCTTC.

The chain joins TRBV9 to TRBJ1-2; 8 bases are shared with TRBD1. The germline V gene encodes CDR1 SGDLS and CDR2 YYNGEE. Losses at the gene ends were 3 bases for V and 4 bases for J; bases not matched to a gene: 2. The CDR3 is 13 amino acids. The CDR3 loop reads CASSATGGYGYTF. The CDR3 DNA reads as TGTGCCAGCAGCGCTACAGGGGGCTATGGCTACACCTTC.

The chain combines TRBV2 with TRBJ1-6; perhaps TRBD1 as D (5 bases). The CDR3 is 15 residues long. V was pared by 8 bases and J by 11 bases, with 22 bases between. Germline CDR1 is SNHLY and CDR2 is FYNNEI. This CDR3 reads CASGPGPGKGTPLHF. The DNA for the CDR3 is TGTGCCAGCGGCCCGGGCCCAGGGAAGGGGACACCCCTCCACTTT.

The chain recombines TRBV7-9 with TRBJ1-5; perhaps TRBD1 as D (5 bases). CDR3 length equals 15 residues. Trimming left V 5 bases short and J 1 base short, with 12 bases between. Germline V gene data show CDR1 as SEHNR and CDR2 as FQNEAQ (reference sequence). Here the CDR3 DNA reads TGTGCCAGCAGCCCTCCGGGGGTAAGCAATCAGCCCCAGCATTTT. This codes for CASSPPGVSNQPQHF.

This clone was detected once. Other DNA sequences in the same sample also yield this CDR3. The chain combines TRBV5-1 with TRBJ2-7; tentatively, D is TRBD2 (5 bases). CDR1 is SGHRS, CDR2 YFSETQ, per germline. This CDR3 spans 14 amino acids. Trimming pared 5 bases from V and 0 bases from J, leaving 12 bases between. In DNA, the CDR3 is TGCGCCAGCAGTTCAACTAGTAGCTCCTACGAGCAGTACTTC. Its protein product is CASSSTSSSYEQYF.

This clone came up a few times. The V call is TRBV27, the J call TRBJ2-3; 8 positions agree with TRBD1. V was pared by 7 bases and J by 1 base, with 7 bases of the junction left unmatched. Germline lookup yields CDR1 MNHEY and CDR2 SMNVEV (reference sequence). This CDR3 is 15 amino acids long. CDR3 in amino acids: CASNAGGLGTDTQYF. The CDR3 DNA reads as TGTGCCAGCAACGCAGGGGGCCTCGGCACAGATACGCAGTATTTT.

The chain is built from TRBV30 and TRBJ1-4, with D uncertain. The V gene lost 2 bases and the J gene lost 7 bases, with 20 bases spanning the gap. The CDR3 covers 16 residues. The germline CDR1 and CDR2 sequences are GTSNPN and SVGIG (reference sequence). The CDR3 loop reads CAWSLSRASRSEKLFF. CDR3 nucleotides: TGTGCCTGGAGTCTTTCGAGGGCCTCGAGGAGTGAAAAACTGTTTTTT.

The chain has TRBV5-6 and TRBJ1-2; a weak D match, TRBD1 (6 bases). The germline V and J ends were trimmed by 6 bases and 4 bases, with 16 bases remaining between them. The CDR3 length is 14 residues. The germline V gene encodes CDR1 SGHDT and CDR2 YYEEEE. CDR3 in DNA: TGTGCCAGCACCCCAACAGGGACCTCCTATGGCTACACCTTC. Translation gives CASTPTGTSYGYTF. Drawing the rest from reference TRBV5-6 and TRBJ1-2, the complete variable domain is DAGVTQSPTHLIKTRGQQVTLRCSPKSGHDTVSWYQQALGQGPQFIFQYYEEEERQRGNFPDRFSGHQFPNYSSELNVNALLLGDSALYLCASTPTGTSYGYTFGSGTRLTVV.

This clone was observed a single time. Other DNA sequences from this sample encode an identical CDR3 as well. V and J are TRBV19 and TRBJ2-7, with TRBD2 matching 7 bases. V shed 3 bases, J shed 3 bases, and the junction held 2 bases outside the gene matches. The CDR3 is 13 amino acids. Germline CDR1 and CDR2: LNHDA and SQIVND (reference sequence). As DNA, the CDR3 is TGTGCCAGTAGTATCGGGGGGAACTACGAGCAGTACTTC. This sequence encodes CASSIGGNYEQYF.

This clone was detected once. The V call is TRBV21-1, the J call TRBJ2-5; the table's D call TRBD2 went unverified against the DNA. TRBV21-1 is an annotated pseudogene. This CDR3 is built from 20 residues. The CDR3 reads CASSKRPGLAELEAQETQYF. For the CDR3, the DNA is TGTGCCAGCAGCAAAAGACCGGGACTAGCGGAACTAGAGGCACAAGAGACCCAGTACTTC.

The chain joins TRBV10-3 to TRBJ2-1; TRBD2 might be the D (6 bases). The CDR3 sequence is 15 residues long. Germline values: CDR1 ENHRY, CDR2 SYGVKD. Deletions cut 8 bases from V and 1 base from J, with 15 bases between. For the CDR3, the DNA is TGTGCCATCGGGGGGAAGGCGAATTCCTACAATGAGCAGTTCTTC. It specifies CAIGGKANSYNEQFF.

This clone is a singleton in its sample. The rearrangement uses TRBV12-3 or TRBV12-4 and TRBJ1-5, with D tentatively TRBD1 (5 bases). Trimming removed 7 bases at V and 14 bases at J, with 18 bases between. The CDR3 is 12 residues long. The CDR3 region is CASKIGAAPEHF. The CDR3 DNA reads TGTGCCAGCAAGATAGGGGCGGCTCCTGAGCATTTT.

The chain employs TRBV6-2 or TRBV6-3 and TRBJ2-1; the D gene is possibly TRBD2 (6 bases). V lost 5 bases and J lost 14, with 16 bases in between. Per germline, CDR1 MNHEY and CDR2 SVGEGT. The CDR3 extends over 12 amino acids. CDR3 protein: CASSARLELEFF. CDR3 DNA sequence: TGTGCCAGCAGTGCCCGACTAGAATTGGAGTTCTTC.

The chain joins TRBV11-1 to TRBJ2-5; a possible D gene is TRBD1 (6 bases). V gave up 1 base and J gave up 4 bases, with 7 bases separating them. In germline, CDR1 is SGHAT, CDR2 FQDESV (reference sequence). The CDR3 runs 13 residues. The CDR3 reads CASSLVRGETQYF. In nucleotides, the CDR3 is TGTGCCAGCAGCTTAGTCAGGGGAGAGACCCAGTACTTC.

This chain links TRBV5-4 with TRBJ1-3, with a possible D match to TRBD1 (6 bases). From germline, CDR1 is SGHNT and CDR2 YYREEE (reference sequence). CDR3 length equals 14 residues. The V end was cut by 0 bases, the J end by 5 bases, with 9 bases between. CDR3 sequence reads: CASSLGQARNTIYF. Here the CDR3 DNA reads TGTGCCAGCAGCTTGGGACAGGCAAGAAACACCATATATTTT.

This clone was detected only once. The J gene is TRBJ2-7, the V gene TRBV28; 9 nucleotides line up with TRBD1. Germline V lookup: CDR1 MDHEN, CDR2 SYDVKM. Trimming removed 5 bases from V and 7 bases from J; junction bases left unmatched: 12. The CDR3 consists of 15 residues. This CDR3 reads CASSGPGTGMGEQYF. CDR3 bases: TGTGCCAGCAGTGGACCCGGGACAGGGATGGGAGAGCAGTACTTC.

Here the CDR3 reads CASGGGSSYEQYF. In DNA, the CDR3 is TGTGCCTCCGGAGGCGGGAGCTCCTACGAGCAGTACTTC. This chain links TRBV10-3 with TRBJ2-7; 7 bases are a match to TRBD2. With V trimmed by 11 bases and J by 0 bases, 7 bases remained unmatched. The length of the CDR3 is 13 residues. CDR1 is ENHRY and CDR2 is SYGVKD in the germline V gene.